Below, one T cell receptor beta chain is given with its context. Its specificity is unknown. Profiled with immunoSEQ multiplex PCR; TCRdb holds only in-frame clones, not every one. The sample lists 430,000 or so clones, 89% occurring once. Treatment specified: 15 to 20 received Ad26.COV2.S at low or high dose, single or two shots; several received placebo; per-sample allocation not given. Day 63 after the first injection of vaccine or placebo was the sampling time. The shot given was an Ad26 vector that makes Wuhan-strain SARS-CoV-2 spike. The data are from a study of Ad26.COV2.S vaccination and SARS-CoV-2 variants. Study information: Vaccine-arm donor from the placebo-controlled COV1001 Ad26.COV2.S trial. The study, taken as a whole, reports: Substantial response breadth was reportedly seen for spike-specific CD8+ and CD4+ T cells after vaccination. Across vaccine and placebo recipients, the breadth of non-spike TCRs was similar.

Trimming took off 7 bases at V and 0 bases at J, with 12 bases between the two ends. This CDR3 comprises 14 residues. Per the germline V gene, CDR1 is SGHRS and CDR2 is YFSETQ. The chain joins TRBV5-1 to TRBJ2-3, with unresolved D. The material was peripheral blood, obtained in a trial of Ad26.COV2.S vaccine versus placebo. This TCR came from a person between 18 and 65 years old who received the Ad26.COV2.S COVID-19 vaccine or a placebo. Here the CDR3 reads CASSPDISTDTQYF. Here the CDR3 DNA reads TGCGCCAGCTCCCCTGACATCAGCACAGATACGCAGTATTTT.